The rows below give T cell receptor beta chains drawn from one sample of a study of cytomegalovirus exposure and HLA in healthy donors. This table comes from immunoSEQ multiplex PCR, and its TCRdb copy is limited to in-frame clones, with some not included. The sample lists a few hundred thousand clones, roughly 80% occurring once. Sequencing was carried out using PBMCs. All receptors come from a man aged 25 to 40 in good health and CMV-seronegative. The CDR3 runs from the conserved cysteine through the conserved F or W. A D gene is named only where the DNA matches it firmly. Clone size is stated in some rows and not others, as once, few, many or a class when expanded.

>NA|NA|TRBJ2-1|TRBV7-9
TGTGCCAGCAGCTTTCCGGGGAGCTCCTACAATGAGCAGTTCTTC
CASSFPGSSYNEQFF
>NA|NA|TRBJ2-7|TRBV7-9
TGTGCCAGCAGCTTAGCGTTTCAGATTACCTCCTACGAGCAGTACTTC
CASSLAFQITSYEQYF
>TRBD1|NA|TRBJ2-7|TRBV2
TGTGCCAGCAGCGGTCGTCGGACAGGGGGGTCCTACGAGCAGTACTTC
CASSGRRTGGSYEQYF
>NA|NA|TRBJ1-2|TRBV28
TGTGCCAGCAGATTTCCCCACGGCTATGGCTACACCTTC
CASRFPHGYGYTF
>NA|NA|TRBJ2-3|TRBV2
TGTGCCAGCCCCCCCGAACGGACAGGCACAGATACGCAGTATTTT
CASPPERTGTDTQYF
>NA|once|TRBJ2-1|TRBV7-6
TGTGCCAGCAGCCAGAAACCCCAGTCCTACAATGAGCAGTTCTTC
CASSQKPQSYNEQFF
>NA|NA|TRBJ2-7|TRBV27
TGTGCCAGCAGTTTAGACAGCTCCTACGAGCAGTACTTC
CASSLDSSYEQYF
>NA|NA|TRBJ2-1|TRBV5-1
TGCGCCAGCAGCTTGGGCAGGGGCGATGAGCAGTTCTTC
CASSLGRGDEQFF
>TRBD1|few|TRBJ1-2|TRBV6-6
TGTGCCAGCTCCGTTCGGGACAGCCAAACCTACACCTTC
CASSVRDSQTYTF
>TRBD1|NA|TRBJ1-4|TRBV16
TGTGCCAGCAGCCATTTGGACAGGTCCTCACTGGAACTGTTTTTT
CASSHLDRSSLELFF
>NA|NA|TRBJ2-4|TRBV11-2
TGTGCCAGCAGCCCCCTTACAGGGATAGGAGCCAAAAACATTCAGTACTTC
CASSPLTGIGAKNIQYF
>TRBD1|NA|TRBJ1-3|TRBV27
TGTGCCAGCAGTGTACAGGGGCTCTCTGGAAACACCATATATTTT
CASSVQGLSGNTIYF
>NA|NA|TRBJ1-6|TRBV2
TGTGCCAGCAGTTCCGACAGAAATAATTCACCCCTCCACTTT
CASSSDRNNSPLHF
>TRBD1|NA|TRBJ1-4|TRBV5-1
TGCGCCAGCACCTGGGGGACAGGGAACGAAAAACTGTTTTTT
CASTWGTGNEKLFF
>NA|NA|TRBJ2-5|TRBV18
TGTGCCAGCTCACCACGACTTCAAGAGACCCAGTACTTC
CASSPRLQETQYF
>NA|NA|TRBJ1-3|TRBV6-5
TGTGCCAGCAGTCCAGGGGATTCTGGAAACACCATATATTTT
CASSPGDSGNTIYF
>TRBD2|NA|TRBJ2-2|TRBV7-9
TGTGCCAGCAGTCGACGGGGGGGCCTCAGCGCGAACACCGGGGAGCTGTTTTTT
CASSRRGGLSANTGELFF
>NA|NA|TRBJ2-6|TRBV7-9
TGTGCCAGCAGTCCCGAGGGGGTGCGTACGTCCGGGGCCAGCGTCCTGACTTTC
CASSPEGVRTSGASVLTF
>NA|NA|TRBJ1-2|TRBV28
TGTGCCAGCAGTTTAGGGCAGGGGAGGGTCAATGGCTACACCTTC
CASSLGQGRVNGYTF
>NA|NA|TRBJ1-2|TRBV12-2
TGTGCAAGTCGCTTAGCGAGGCGACAGTCCTATGGCTACACCTTC
CASRLARRQSYGYTF
>TRBD1|NA|TRBJ1-1|TRBV27
TGTGCCAGCAGTGGGCTACAGGGGCGAAGGACTGAAGCTTTCTTT
CASSGLQGRRTEAFF
>TRBD1|NA|TRBJ2-7|TRBV13
TGTGCCAGCACCTCCGAGGACAGGGGTTCCTACGAGCAGTACTTC
CASTSEDRGSYEQYF
>NA|NA|TRBJ2-7|TRBV11-2
TGTGCCAGCAGCTTGGGACAATATTACGAGCAGTACTTC
CASSLGQYYEQYF
>TRBD1|NA|TRBJ1-6|TRBV6-1
TGTGCCAGCAGCGAACTAGGGCGGGCAGGGGGCAGTTCACCCCTCCACTTT
CASSELGRAGGSSPLHF
>TRBD1|NA|TRBJ2-7|TRBV4-3
TGCGCCAGCAGCCAAGATCTAGGACAGGGGACCCTCTCCTACGAGCAGTACTTC
CASSQDLGQGTLSYEQYF
>TRBD1|NA|TRBJ1-1|TRBV4-3
TGCGCCAGCAGCCAAGCGAAGACAGGGGGAGAGACTGAAGCTTTCTTT
CASSQAKTGGETEAFF